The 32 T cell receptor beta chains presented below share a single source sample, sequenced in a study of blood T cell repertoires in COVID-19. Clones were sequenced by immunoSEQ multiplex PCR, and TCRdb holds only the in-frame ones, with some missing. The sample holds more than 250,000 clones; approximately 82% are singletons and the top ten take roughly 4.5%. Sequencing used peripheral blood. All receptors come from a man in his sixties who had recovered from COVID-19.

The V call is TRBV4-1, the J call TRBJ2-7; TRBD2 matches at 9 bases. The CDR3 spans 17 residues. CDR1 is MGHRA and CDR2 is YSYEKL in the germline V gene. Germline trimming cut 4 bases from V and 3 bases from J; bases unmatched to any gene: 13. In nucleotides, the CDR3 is TGCGCCAGCAGCCGCGAAATGACTAGCGGCAACAACTACGAGCAGTACTTC. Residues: CASSREMTSGNNYEQYF.

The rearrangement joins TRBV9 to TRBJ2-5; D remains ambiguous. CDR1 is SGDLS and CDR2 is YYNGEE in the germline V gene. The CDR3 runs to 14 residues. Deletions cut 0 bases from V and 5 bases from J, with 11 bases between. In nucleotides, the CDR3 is TGTGCCAGCAGCGTAGAAATTAGTCGGGAGACCCAGTACTTC. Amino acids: CASSVEISRETQYF.

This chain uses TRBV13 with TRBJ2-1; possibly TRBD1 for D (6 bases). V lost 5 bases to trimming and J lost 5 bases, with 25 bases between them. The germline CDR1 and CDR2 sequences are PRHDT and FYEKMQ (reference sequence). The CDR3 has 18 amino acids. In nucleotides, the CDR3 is TGTGCCAGCAGCGGGACGATGGGACAACCGCATCTAAACAATGAGCAGTTCTTC. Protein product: CASSGTMGQPHLNNEQFF.

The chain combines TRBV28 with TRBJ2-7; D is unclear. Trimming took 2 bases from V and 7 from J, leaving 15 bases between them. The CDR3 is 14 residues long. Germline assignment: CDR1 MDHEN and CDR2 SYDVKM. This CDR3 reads CASSLNQASGEQYF. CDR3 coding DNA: TGTGCCAGCAGTTTAAACCAGGCCAGTGGGGAGCAGTACTTC.

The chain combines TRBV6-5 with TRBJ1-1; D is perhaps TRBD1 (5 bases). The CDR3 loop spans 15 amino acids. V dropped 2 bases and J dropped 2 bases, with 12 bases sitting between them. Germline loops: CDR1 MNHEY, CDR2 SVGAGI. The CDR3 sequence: CASSYGRGGNTEAFF. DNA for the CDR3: TGTGCCAGCAGTTACGGTCGGGGGGGAAACACTGAAGCTTTCTTT.

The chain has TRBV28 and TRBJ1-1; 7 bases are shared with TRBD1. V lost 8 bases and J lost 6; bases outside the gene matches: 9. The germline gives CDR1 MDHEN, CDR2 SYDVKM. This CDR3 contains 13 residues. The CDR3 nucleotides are TGTGCCAGCTCTCCGACAGGGTGGGCTGAAGCTTTCTTT. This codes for CASSPTGWAEAFF.

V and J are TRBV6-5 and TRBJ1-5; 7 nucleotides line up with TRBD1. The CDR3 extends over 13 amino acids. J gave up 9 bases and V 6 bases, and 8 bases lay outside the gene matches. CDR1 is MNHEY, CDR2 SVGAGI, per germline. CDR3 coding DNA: TGTGCCAGCAGGTCCAGGGGGGATGGGCCCCAGCATTTT. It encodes CASRSRGDGPQHF.

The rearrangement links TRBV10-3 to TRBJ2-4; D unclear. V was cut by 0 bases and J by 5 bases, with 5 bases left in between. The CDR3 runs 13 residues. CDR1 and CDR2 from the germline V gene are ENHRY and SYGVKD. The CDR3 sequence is CAISESPENIQYF. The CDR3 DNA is TGTGCCATCAGTGAGTCCCCGGAAAACATTCAGTACTTC.

The DNA of the CDR3 is TGTGCCAGCAGTTTGTCGGGGATGAACACTGAAGCTTTCTTT. Translation: CASSLSGMNTEAFF. The V gene is TRBV27, the J gene TRBJ1-1; D is unresolved. Looked up from germline, CDR1 is MNHEY and CDR2 is SMNVEV (reference sequence). Trimming took off 3 bases at V and 0 bases at J, with 8 bases between the two ends. This CDR3 contains 14 residues.

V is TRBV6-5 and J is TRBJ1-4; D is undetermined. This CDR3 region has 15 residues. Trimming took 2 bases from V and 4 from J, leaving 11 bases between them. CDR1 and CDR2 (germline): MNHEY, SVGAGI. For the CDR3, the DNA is TGTGCCAGCAGTTACAGCGGGCGCGATAATGAAAAACTGTTTTTT. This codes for CASSYSGRDNEKLFF.

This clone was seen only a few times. The CDR3 region has the DNA TGTGCCAGCAGTGAGGGGGCTGTCGGGGAGCTGTTTTTT. Translated: CASSEGAVGELFF. V usage is TRBV6-1 and J usage is TRBJ2-2; D possibly corresponds to TRBD1 (6 bases). The CDR3 is 13 amino acids. V was pared by 3 bases and J by 7 bases, with 9 bases between. Germline V gives CDR1 MNHNS, CDR2 SASEGT.

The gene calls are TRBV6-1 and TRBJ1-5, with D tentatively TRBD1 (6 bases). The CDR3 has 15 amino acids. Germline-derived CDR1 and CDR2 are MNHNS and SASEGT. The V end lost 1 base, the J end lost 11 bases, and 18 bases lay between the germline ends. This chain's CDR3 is CASSEGITGNTAQHF. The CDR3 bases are TGTGCCAGCAGTGAAGGGATTACAGGGAATACGGCCCAGCATTTT.

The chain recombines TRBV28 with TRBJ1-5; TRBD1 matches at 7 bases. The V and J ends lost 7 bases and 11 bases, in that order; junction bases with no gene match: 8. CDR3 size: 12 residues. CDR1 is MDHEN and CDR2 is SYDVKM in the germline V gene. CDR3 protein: CASKKLTGSQHF. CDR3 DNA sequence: TGTGCCAGCAAAAAATTGACAGGGTCCCAGCATTTT.

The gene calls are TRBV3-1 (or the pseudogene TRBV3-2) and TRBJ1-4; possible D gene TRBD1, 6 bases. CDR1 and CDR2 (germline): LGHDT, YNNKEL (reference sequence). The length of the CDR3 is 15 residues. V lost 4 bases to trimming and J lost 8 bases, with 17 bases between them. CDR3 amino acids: CASSRGQNNGEKLFF. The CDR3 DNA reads TGTGCCAGCAGCCGCGGACAGAACAATGGGGAAAAACTGTTTTTT.

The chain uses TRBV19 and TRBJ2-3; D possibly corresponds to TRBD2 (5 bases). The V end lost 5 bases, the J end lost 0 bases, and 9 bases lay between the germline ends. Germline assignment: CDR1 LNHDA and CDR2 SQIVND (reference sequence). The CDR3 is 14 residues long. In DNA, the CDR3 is TGTGCCAGTAGTTTTAGCGCAAGCACAGATACGCAGTATTTT. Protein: CASSFSASTDTQYF. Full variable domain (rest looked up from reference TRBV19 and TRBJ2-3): DGGITQSPKYLFRKEGQNVTLSCEQNLNHDAMYWYRQDPGQGLRLIYYSQIVNDFQKGDIAEGYSVSREKKESFPLTVTSAQKNPTAFYLCASSFSASTDTQYFGPGTRLTVL.

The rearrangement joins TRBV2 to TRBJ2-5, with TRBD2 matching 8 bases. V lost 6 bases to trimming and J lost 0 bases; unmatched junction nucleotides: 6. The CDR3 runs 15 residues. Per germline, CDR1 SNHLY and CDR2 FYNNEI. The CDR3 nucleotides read TGTGCCAGCAGAAAACGGGGGGGGTACCAAGAGACCCAGTACTTC. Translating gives CASRKRGGYQETQYF.

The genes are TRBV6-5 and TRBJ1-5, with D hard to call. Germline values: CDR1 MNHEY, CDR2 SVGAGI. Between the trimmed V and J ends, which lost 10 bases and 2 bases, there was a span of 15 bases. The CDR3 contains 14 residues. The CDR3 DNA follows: TGTGCCACCCGACCCGAGGAGGGCAATCAGCCCCAGCATTTT. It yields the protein CATRPEEGNQPQHF.

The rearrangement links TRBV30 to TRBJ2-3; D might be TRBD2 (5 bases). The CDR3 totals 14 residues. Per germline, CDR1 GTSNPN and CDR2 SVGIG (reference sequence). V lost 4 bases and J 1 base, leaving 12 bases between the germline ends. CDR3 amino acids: CAWTRSGRTDTQYF. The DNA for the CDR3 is TGTGCCTGGACCCGAAGCGGACGCACAGATACGCAGTATTTT.

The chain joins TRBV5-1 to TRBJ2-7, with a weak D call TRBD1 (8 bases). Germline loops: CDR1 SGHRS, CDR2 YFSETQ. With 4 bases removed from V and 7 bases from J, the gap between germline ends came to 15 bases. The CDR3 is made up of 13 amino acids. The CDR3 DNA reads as TGCGCCAGCAGCCGGACAGGGCGGGAGGAGCAGTACTTC. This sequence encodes CASSRTGREEQYF. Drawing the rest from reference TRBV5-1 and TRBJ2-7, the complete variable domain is KAGVTQTPRYLIKTRGQQVTLSCSPISGHRSVSWYQQTPGQGLQFLFEYFSETQRNKGNFPGRFSGRQFSNSRSEMNVSTLELGDSALYLCASSRTGREEQYFGPGTRLTVT.

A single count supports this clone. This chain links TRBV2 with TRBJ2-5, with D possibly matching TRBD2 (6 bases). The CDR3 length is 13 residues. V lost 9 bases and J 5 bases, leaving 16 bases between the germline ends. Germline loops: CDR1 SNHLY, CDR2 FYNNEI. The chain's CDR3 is CASLAGPGETQYF. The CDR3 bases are TGTGCCAGTCTCGCGGGGCCGGGGGAGACCCAGTACTTC.

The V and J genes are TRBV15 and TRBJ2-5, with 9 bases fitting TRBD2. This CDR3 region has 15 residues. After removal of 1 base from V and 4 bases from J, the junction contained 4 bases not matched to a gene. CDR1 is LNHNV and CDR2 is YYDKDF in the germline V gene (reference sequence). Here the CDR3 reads CATSRAAGGRETQYF. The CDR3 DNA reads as TGTGCCACCAGCAGAGCAGCGGGGGGACGAGAGACCCAGTACTTC.

The CDR3 sequence: CSASRLRNSYEQYF. In nucleotides, the CDR3 is TGCAGTGCTAGTAGACTTCGAAACTCCTACGAGCAGTACTTC. The J gene is TRBJ2-7, the V gene TRBV20-1; D is uncertain. Germline values: CDR1 DFQATT, CDR2 SNEGSKA (reference sequence). Trimming removed 3 bases from V and 0 bases from J, with 12 bases in between. The CDR3 runs 14 residues.

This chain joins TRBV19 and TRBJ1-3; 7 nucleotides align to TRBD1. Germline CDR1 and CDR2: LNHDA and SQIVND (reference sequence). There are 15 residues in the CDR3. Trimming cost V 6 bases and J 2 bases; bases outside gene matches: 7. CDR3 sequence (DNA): TGTGCCAGTAGATCCGGGACAGTTACTGGAAACACCATATATTTT. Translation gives CASRSGTVTGNTIYF.

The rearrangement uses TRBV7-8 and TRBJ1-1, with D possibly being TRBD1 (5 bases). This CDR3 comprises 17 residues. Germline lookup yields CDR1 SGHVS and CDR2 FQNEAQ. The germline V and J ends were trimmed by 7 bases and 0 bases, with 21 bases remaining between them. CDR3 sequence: CASTLITRQTLNTEAFF. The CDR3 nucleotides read TGTGCCAGCACCCTCATCACGCGACAGACGCTGAACACTGAAGCTTTCTTT.

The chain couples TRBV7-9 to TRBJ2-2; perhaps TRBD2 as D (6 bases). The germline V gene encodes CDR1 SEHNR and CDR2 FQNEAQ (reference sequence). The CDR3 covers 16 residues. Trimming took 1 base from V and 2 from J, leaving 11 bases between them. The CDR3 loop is CASSLVGGLNTGELFF. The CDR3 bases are TGTGCCAGCAGCTTAGTTGGCGGACTAAACACCGGGGAGCTGTTTTTT.

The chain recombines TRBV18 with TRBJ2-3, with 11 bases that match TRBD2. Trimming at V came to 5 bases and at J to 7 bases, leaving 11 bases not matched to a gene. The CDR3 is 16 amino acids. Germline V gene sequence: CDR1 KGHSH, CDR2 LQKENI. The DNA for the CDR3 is TGTGCCAGCTCATTCACCCTAGCGGGGGGCCCACATACGCAGTATTTT. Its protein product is CASSFTLAGGPHTQYF.

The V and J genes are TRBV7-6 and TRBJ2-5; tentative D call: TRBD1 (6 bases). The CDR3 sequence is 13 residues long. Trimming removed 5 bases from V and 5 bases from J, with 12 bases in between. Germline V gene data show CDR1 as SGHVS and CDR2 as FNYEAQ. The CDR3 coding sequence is TGTGCCAGCAGCCTGGGGACAATCGAGACCCAGTACTTC. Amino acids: CASSLGTIETQYF.

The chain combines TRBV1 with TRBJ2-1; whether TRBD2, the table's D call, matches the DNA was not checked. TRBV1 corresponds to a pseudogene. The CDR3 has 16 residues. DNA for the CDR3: TGCACCAGCAGCCAAGTAATTCTAGCGGGGGTGGATGAGCAGTTCTTC. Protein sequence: CTSSQVILAGVDEQFF.

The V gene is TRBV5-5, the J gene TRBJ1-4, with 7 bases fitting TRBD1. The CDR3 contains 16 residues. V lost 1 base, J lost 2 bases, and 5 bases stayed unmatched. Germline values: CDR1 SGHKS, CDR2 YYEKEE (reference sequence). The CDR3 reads CASSLSRGLTNEKLFF. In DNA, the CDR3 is TGTGCCAGCAGCTTGAGCAGGGGGTTGACTAATGAAAAACTGTTTTTT.

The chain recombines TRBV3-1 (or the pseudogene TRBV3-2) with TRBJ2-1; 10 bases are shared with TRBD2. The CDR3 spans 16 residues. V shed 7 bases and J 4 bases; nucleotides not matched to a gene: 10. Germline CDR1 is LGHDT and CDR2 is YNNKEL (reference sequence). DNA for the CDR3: TGTGCCAGCACCCGACTAGCGGGTGGGAGATACAATGAGCAGTTCTTC. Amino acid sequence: CASTRLAGGRYNEQFF.

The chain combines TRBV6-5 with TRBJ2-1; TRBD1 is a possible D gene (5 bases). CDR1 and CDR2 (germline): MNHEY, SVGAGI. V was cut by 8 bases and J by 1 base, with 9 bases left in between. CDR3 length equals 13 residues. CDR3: CASDQGSYNEQFF. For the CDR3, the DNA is TGTGCCAGCGATCAGGGTTCCTACAATGAGCAGTTCTTC.

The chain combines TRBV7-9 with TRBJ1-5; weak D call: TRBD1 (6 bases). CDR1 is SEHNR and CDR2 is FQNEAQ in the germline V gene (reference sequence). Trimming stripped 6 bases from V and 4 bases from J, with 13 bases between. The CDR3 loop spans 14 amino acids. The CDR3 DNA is TGTGCCAGCAGTCCTGACAGGCCGAATCAGCCCCAGCATTTT. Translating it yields CASSPDRPNQPQHF.